Each of the 12 T cell receptor beta chains below was sequenced from the same sample in a study of cytomegalovirus exposure and HLA in healthy donors. With 60 Vbeta and 13 Jbeta primers, the PCR was carried out. Profiled with immunoSEQ multiplex PCR; TCRdb holds only in-frame clones, not every one. The data show approximately 150,000 clones, over 70% seen once. What was sequenced was PBMCs. These receptors all come from a young woman in good health and CMV-seronegative.

V and J are TRBV19 and TRBJ1-2, with D uncertain. Germline CDR1 LNHDA, CDR2 SQIVND (reference sequence). This CDR3 region has 14 residues. V shed 3 bases and J shed 0 bases, with 8 bases lying between them. DNA of the CDR3: TGTGCCAGTAGTATTAGCAGAGCTAACTATGGCTACACCTTC. Protein product: CASSISRANYGYTF.

This chain links TRBV27 with TRBJ1-1; TRBD1 matches at 9 bases. V dropped 2 bases and J dropped 4; count of bases not matched to a gene: 2. Germline loops: CDR1 MNHEY, CDR2 SMNVEV (reference sequence). The CDR3 loop spans 14 amino acids. CDR3 amino acids: CASSLGQGSTEAFF. The CDR3 nucleotides are TGTGCCAGCAGTTTAGGACAGGGGAGCACTGAAGCTTTCTTT.

The chain combines TRBV4-1 with TRBJ2-1, with D perhaps TRBD2 (5 bases). Trimming cost V 1 base and J 0 bases, with 7 bases left between them. The CDR3 length is 15 residues. Looked up from germline, CDR1 is MGHRA and CDR2 is YSYEKL. CDR3 coding DNA: TGCGCCAGCAGCCAAGCGGGATCCTCCTACAATGAGCAGTTCTTC. Translation gives CASSQAGSSYNEQFF.

The genes are TRBV20-1 and TRBJ2-1; D gene ambiguous. Trimming left V 4 bases short and J 9 bases short, with 7 bases between. CDR3 length: 10 residues. From germline, CDR1 is DFQATT and CDR2 SNEGSKA (reference sequence). The chain's CDR3 is CSAIAPEQFF. The CDR3, as DNA: TGCAGTGCTATTGCGCCTGAGCAGTTCTTC.

The CDR3 loop is CSVAPRLRNTEAFF. CDR3 coding DNA: TGCAGCGTTGCTCCGAGACTGAGGAACACTGAAGCTTTCTTT. This chain connects TRBV29-1 to TRBJ1-1; D ambiguous. Trimming removed 4 bases at V and 1 base at J, with 13 bases between. This CDR3 region has 14 residues. Germline loops: CDR1 SQVTM, CDR2 ANQGSEA. Full variable domain (missing parts from reference TRBV29-1 and TRBJ1-1): SAVISQKPSRDICQRGTSLTIQCQVDSQVTMMFWYRQQPGQSLTLIATANQGSEATYESGFVIDKFPISRPNLTFSTLTVSNMSPEDSSIYLCSVAPRLRNTEAFFGQGTRLTVV.

This clone was observed once. DNA for the CDR3: TGTGCCAGCTCCCGGGAGGAGACGGGGGCTTTCTTT. Its translation: CASSREETGAFF. This chain links TRBV11-1 with TRBJ1-1; D unresolved. The CDR3 runs 12 residues. The V gene lost 8 bases and the J gene lost 11 bases, with 18 bases spanning the gap. The germline CDR1 and CDR2 sequences are SGHAT and FQDESV (reference sequence).

The chain uses TRBV7-8 and TRBJ2-1; 11 bases are a match to TRBD2. The CDR3 is 15 amino acids. Germline assignment: CDR1 SGHVS and CDR2 FQNEAQ. J gave up 10 bases and V 1 base, and 6 bases lay outside the gene matches. In DNA, the CDR3 is TGTGCCAGCAGCTTAGTGACTAGCGGGACGAACGAGCAGTTCTTC. The encoded protein is CASSLVTSGTNEQFF.

The chain uses TRBV30 and TRBJ1-5; D ambiguous. The V gene's germline CDR1 is GTSNPN and CDR2 SVGIG (reference sequence). This CDR3 region has 13 residues. V lost 0 bases and J lost 5, with 8 bases in between. In DNA, the CDR3 is TGTGCCTGGAGTGTAAGGGAGGATCAGCCCCAGCATTTT. Amino acid sequence: CAWSVREDQPQHF.

The rearrangement uses TRBV4-2 and TRBJ2-1; 14 bases fit TRBD2. J was trimmed by 2 bases and V by 8 bases; bases with no gene match: 8. Germline V CDR1 and CDR2: LGHNA, YNFKEQ. The CDR3 is 17 residues long. Here the CDR3 reads CASSGLAGVKAYNEQFF. CDR3 sequence (DNA): TGTGCCAGCTCGGGACTAGCGGGAGTTAAAGCCTACAATGAGCAGTTCTTC.

In its sample, this clone was seen many times. The chain employs TRBV19 and TRBJ1-2; 10 bases map to TRBD1. With 4 bases clipped from V and 2 bases from J, the junction kept 1 base outside the gene matches. The CDR3 is made up of 14 amino acids. The germline gives CDR1 LNHDA, CDR2 SQIVND (reference sequence). The CDR3 loop reads CASSRDRGNYGYTF. DNA for the CDR3: TGTGCCAGTAGTAGGGACAGGGGAAACTATGGCTACACCTTC.

The V and J genes are TRBV10-3 and TRBJ1-1, with a weak D call TRBD1 (6 bases). This CDR3 spans 15 amino acids. V was cut by 7 bases and J by 3 bases, with 18 bases left in between. CDR1 and CDR2 from the germline V gene are ENHRY and SYGVKD. CDR3 nucleotides: TGTGCCATCAACAGGGACGGGCCCCGCGACACTGAAGCTTTCTTT. It encodes CAINRDGPRDTEAFF.

The V call is TRBV2, the J call TRBJ2-4; TRBD2 matches at 12 bases. This CDR3 has 15 residues. Germline trimming cut 6 bases from V and 8 bases from J; bases unmatched to any gene: 8. Germline CDR1 is SNHLY and CDR2 is FYNNEI. The CDR3 spells CASSRLAGVSDIQYF. The CDR3 nucleotides read TGTGCCAGCAGCCGACTAGCGGGAGTTTCTGACATTCAGTACTTC. The full variable domain, rest sourced from reference TRBV2 and TRBJ2-4, is EPEVTQTPSHQVTQMGQEVILRCVPISNHLYFYWYRQILGQKVEFLVSFYNNEISEKSEIFDDQFSVERPDGSNFTLKIRSTKLEDSAMYFCASSRLAGVSDIQYFGAGTRLSVL.